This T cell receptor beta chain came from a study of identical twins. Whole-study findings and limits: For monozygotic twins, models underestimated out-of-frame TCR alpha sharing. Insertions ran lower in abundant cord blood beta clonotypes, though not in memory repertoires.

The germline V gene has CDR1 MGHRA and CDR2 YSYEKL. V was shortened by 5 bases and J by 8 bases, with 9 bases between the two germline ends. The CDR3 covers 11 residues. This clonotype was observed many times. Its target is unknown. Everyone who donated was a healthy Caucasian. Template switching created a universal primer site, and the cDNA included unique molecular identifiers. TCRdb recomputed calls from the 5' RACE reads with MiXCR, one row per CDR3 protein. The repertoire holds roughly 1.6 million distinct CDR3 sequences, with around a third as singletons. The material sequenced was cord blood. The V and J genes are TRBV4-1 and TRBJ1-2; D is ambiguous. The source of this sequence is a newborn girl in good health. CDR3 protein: CASSGQLGYTF. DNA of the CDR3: TGCGCCAGCAGCGGGCAGCTCGGCTACACCTTC.